This T cell receptor (beta chain) was captured by sequencing in a study of T cell responses to AZD1222 COVID-19 vaccine. Study conclusions and caveats: The peak T cell response came first, and repertoires were sampled only after it. Females outnumbered males among donors, who were mostly white British; clonal diversity was possibly underestimated.

The method was immunoSEQ multiplex PCR; TCRdb's version includes in-frame clones alone and lacks a portion of them. The sample records more than 85,000 clones, about 80% being singletons. As for this clone: Its specificity is unknown.

Germline V lookup: CDR1 DFQATT, CDR2 SNEGSKA (reference sequence). V lost 3 bases to trimming and J lost 4 bases; unmatched junction nucleotides: 5. This CDR3 has 13 residues. The sample here was peripheral blood, taken on day 0 of AZD1222 vaccination. The source is an adult in good health. The J gene is TRBJ1-2, the V gene TRBV20-1; TRBD1 aligns across 7 bases. In DNA form, the CDR3 reads TGCAGTGCTAGTCCAGGGGGGACCTATGGCTACACCTTC. Translation gives CSASPGGTYGYTF.